The text below deals with one T cell receptor beta chain. Then a second PCR, running roughly 7 to 11 cycles, was carried out with a sample-barcoded 5' primer and a J-beta primer mix. TCRdb recomputed calls from the 5' RACE reads with MiXCR, one row per CDR3 protein. Of 800,000 to 950,000 distinct CDR3 sequences in the sample, roughly 43% were seen once. This sample is part of a study of blood T cells in healthy people across ages. CDR1 KGHDR and CDR2 SFDVKD come from the germline V gene. Trimming took 3 bases from V and 9 from J, leaving 14 bases between them. The CDR3 runs 14 residues. This clonotype was obtained from a man aged 25 to 40 in good health. The chain joins TRBV24-1 to TRBJ2-1, with D perhaps matching TRBD1 (6 bases). Material: blood. CDR3 protein: CATSDTARGGEQFF. CDR3 sequence (DNA): TGTGCCACCAGTGATACCGCGCGAGGGGGTGAGCAGTTCTTC.